The clone carrying this TCR beta chain was found once. Its antigen is not identified. The data belong to a study of stem cell transplantation in POMP-related autoinflammatory disease. Overall study results and limits: In patients with PRAID, every analyzed T-cell subset tended to show lower diversity and higher clonality.

Some clones are missing from TCRdb's copy, which holds only in-frame ones; the method was immunoSEQ multiplex PCR. The sample holds some 70,000 clones; just over 90% are singletons and the top ten take around 0.72%. PRAID featured prominent immunodeficiency. CDR3 length: 16 residues. The germline CDR1 and CDR2 sequences are SGHRS and YFSETQ. Trimming removed 1 base from V and 3 bases from J, with 14 bases in between. This receptor was taken from a human patient with POMP-related autoinflammation and immune dysregulation (PRAID). These T cells may partly come from the graft donor. The material was CD4+ T cells from PBMCs, obtained after stem cell transplantation. V and J are TRBV5-1 and TRBJ2-1; D may match TRBD1 or TRBD2 (5 bases each). CDR3 coding DNA: TGCGCCAGCAGCTTGCACCTAGGGGAGATCTACAATGAGCAGTTCTTC. Translated, it gives CASSLHLGEIYNEQFF.